The sequence of this T cell receptor beta chain was determined in a study of T-cell reconstitution after alpha-beta-depleted transplantation in children. Study results and limitations: At around two months after transplant, the alpha-beta T cells were reportedly derived from several hundred expanded clones that came from non-depleted graft cells. By one year post-transplant, T-cell counts and diversity largely arose from T cells that were newly produced. Surviving recipient T cells and thymic progenitors underlay high day-60 TCRbeta diversity in some patients.

TCRbeta library preparation incorporated unique molecular identifiers. In TCRdb, the PCR reads were re-called with MiXCR into one record per CDR3 protein. Of roughly 420,000 distinct CDR3 sequences detected, around 15% appear once; the ten largest clones hold about 32%. This clonotype has just a few counts. Its antigen is as yet unknown. The CDR3 totals 16 residues. The V gene's germline CDR1 is LNHDA and CDR2 SQIVND (reference sequence). Trimming took off 3 bases at V and 4 bases at J, with 13 bases between the two ends. The J gene is TRBJ2-6, the V gene TRBV19, with D unclear. The sequence was collected from a boy younger than two who had a stem cell transplant for Wiskott-Aldrich syndrome, so the T cells may come from the graft donor. The source material was PBMCs, mostly from graft donor cells, sampled 360 days after TCRalphabeta/CD19-depleted stem cell transplant. CDR3 bases: TGTGCCAGTAGTATGCGATGGGGAACCGGGGCCAACGTCCTGACTTTC. Its protein product is CASSMRWGTGANVLTF.